This TCR beta chain was identified during a study of T-cell memory formation after mild COVID-19. Study conclusions and caveats: Day 15 to 85 contractors were CD4/CD8 balanced; later expanders leaned CD4+. CD4+ contracting clones were found mainly in CM and EM, and CD8+ ones in EMRA. Some clones that responded were present in memory (sampled pre-infection), which suggests cross-reactive memory joined.

This clonotype was seen ten or more times. Its antigen is not identified. The V end lost 5 bases, the J end lost 9 bases, and 12 bases lay between the germline ends. Germline values: CDR1 SGHRS, CDR2 YFSETQ. The CDR3 extends over 12 amino acids. TCRdb redid the calling of the 5' RACE reads with MiXCR, one entry per CDR3 protein. Among about 350,000 distinct CDR3 sequences listed, approximately 13% were seen once. The receptor was isolated from a man between 18 and 35 years old who had mild COVID-19 (a few samples of this study predate the infection). Cell type and time point are not known. V usage is TRBV5-1 and J usage is TRBJ2-1; D tentatively fits TRBD1 or TRBD2 (5 bases each). The specimen sequenced was PBMCs or a T cell subset sorted from them (not recorded which). The DNA of the CDR3 is TGCGCCAGCAGGGACCCGAGGGGTGAGCAGTTCTTC. Its protein is CASRDPRGEQFF.